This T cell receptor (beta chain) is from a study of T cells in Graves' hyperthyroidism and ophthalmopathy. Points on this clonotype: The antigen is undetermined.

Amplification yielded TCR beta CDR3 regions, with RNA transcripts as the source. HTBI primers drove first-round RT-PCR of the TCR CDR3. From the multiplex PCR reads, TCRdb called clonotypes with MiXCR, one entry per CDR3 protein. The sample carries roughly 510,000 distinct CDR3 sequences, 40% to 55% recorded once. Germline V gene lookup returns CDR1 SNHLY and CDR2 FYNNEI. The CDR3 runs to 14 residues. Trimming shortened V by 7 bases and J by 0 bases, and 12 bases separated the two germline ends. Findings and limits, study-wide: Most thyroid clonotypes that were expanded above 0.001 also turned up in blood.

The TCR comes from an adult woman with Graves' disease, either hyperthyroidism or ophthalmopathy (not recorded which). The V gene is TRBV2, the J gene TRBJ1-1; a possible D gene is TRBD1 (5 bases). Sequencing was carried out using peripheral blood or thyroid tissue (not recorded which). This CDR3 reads CASTPGLLNTEAFF. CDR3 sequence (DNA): TGTGCCAGCACCCCGGGACTCTTGAACACTGAAGCTTTCTTT.